The 32 T cell receptor beta chains reported below all come from one sample, sequenced in a study of blood T cells in healthy people across ages. The authors ran a second PCR of about 6 to 11 cycles using a sample-barcoded 5' primer and a J-beta primer mix. A single record per CDR3 protein comes from TCRdb applying MiXCR to the 5' RACE reads. The sample includes roughly 800,000 distinct CDR3 sequences, roughly 25% of them seen just once. These same records also appear under a second study, on T cells of mothers and their children.

Source material: blood. The receptors derive from a boy under 18 in good health.

The rearrangement links TRBV5-1 to TRBJ2-5; the D is unclear. There are 14 residues in the CDR3. V was shortened by 0 bases and J by 1 base, with 7 bases between the two germline ends. Germline V gene sequence: CDR1 SGHRS, CDR2 YFSETQ. DNA for the CDR3: TGCGCCAGCAGCTTGGAACGCAGCCAAGAGACCCAGTACTTC. Translated, it gives CASSLERSQETQYF.

This chain joins TRBV6-5 and TRBJ1-4; a possible D gene is TRBD1 (6 bases). This CDR3 comprises 15 residues. The germline gives CDR1 MNHEY, CDR2 SVGAGI. Trimming took 0 bases from V and 8 from J, leaving 13 bases between them. The CDR3 nucleotides are TGTGCCAGCAGTTACTCGGGGCAGGGGTGGGAAAAACTGTTTTTT. It translates to CASSYSGQGWEKLFF.

This clonotype was seen only a few times. The chain employs TRBV7-3 and TRBJ2-3; the D gene is possibly TRBD2 (7 bases). The CDR3 spans 15 residues. Germline CDR1 is SGHTA and CDR2 is FQGTGA. The V gene lost 5 bases and the J gene lost 3 bases, with 15 bases spanning the gap. DNA of the CDR3: TGTGCCAGCAGCCAAGGGGGGGTGGGGACAGATACGCAGTATTTT. Protein product: CASSQGGVGTDTQYF.

The rearrangement joins TRBV5-1 to TRBJ1-1; D is uncertain. V lost 3 bases and J lost 5, with 14 bases in between. Germline assignment: CDR1 SGHRS and CDR2 YFSETQ. There are 14 residues in the CDR3. CDR3 sequence (DNA): TGCGCCAGCAGCTCCGGACCCGGCAGGACTGAAGCTTTCTTT. Encoded protein: CASSSGPGRTEAFF.

V is TRBV28 and J is TRBJ1-5; the match to TRBD1 covers 8 bases. Germline V lookup: CDR1 MDHEN, CDR2 SYDVKM. CDR3 length equals 15 residues. V lost 6 bases to trimming and J lost 0 bases; unmatched junction nucleotides: 4. The CDR3 region is CASSRDRPSNQPQHF. The CDR3 region has the DNA TGTGCCAGCAGCCGGGACAGGCCTAGCAATCAGCCCCAGCATTTT. The whole variable domain, remainder taken from reference TRBV28 and TRBJ1-5, is DVKVTQSSRYLVKRTGEKVFLECVQDMDHENMFWYRQDPGLGLRLIYFSYDVKMKEKGDIPEGYSVSREKKERFSLILESASTNQTSMYLCASSRDRPSNQPQHFGDGTRLSIL.

This clonotype was seen a handful of times. The chain recombines TRBV6-5 with TRBJ2-7; tentatively, D is TRBD1 (5 bases). The length of the CDR3 is 14 residues. Germline V CDR1 and CDR2: MNHEY, SVGAGI. Trimming removed 2 bases at V and 4 bases at J, with 12 bases between. CDR3 protein: CASSYRGREYEQYF. Written as DNA, the CDR3 is TGTGCCAGCAGTTACAGAGGCAGGGAATACGAGCAGTACTTC.

Only a few counts were recorded for this clonotype. The chain couples TRBV12-3 or TRBV12-4 to TRBJ2-1; either TRBD1 or TRBD2 may fit D (5 bases each). This CDR3 contains 13 residues. Deletions cut 6 bases from V and 9 bases from J, with 15 bases between. The CDR3 DNA follows: TGTGCCAGCAGCGGCCGGGGTCAGGGTGAGCAGTTCTTC. This codes for CASSGRGQGEQFF.

V usage is TRBV30 and J usage is TRBJ2-2; 9 nucleotides match TRBD1. This CDR3 is 17 amino acids long. V was pared by 1 base and J by 8 bases, with 14 bases of the junction left unmatched. Per germline, CDR1 GTSNPN and CDR2 SVGIG (reference sequence). The CDR3 loop reads CAWSGFGRDRVRGELFF. As DNA, the CDR3 is TGTGCCTGGAGTGGATTTGGAAGGGACAGGGTGCGGGGGGAGCTGTTTTTT.

Concerning this clonotype itself: An end of the junction does not agree with germline; a read error may underlie this. The chain combines TRBV4-2 with TRBJ1-2, with a possible D match to TRBD1 (5 bases). Per the germline V gene, CDR1 is LGHNA and CDR2 is YNFKEQ. This CDR3 is built from 16 residues. The CDR3 bases are TGTGCCAGCAGCCAAGGGAGTTTGGGACGGAACTATAGCTACACCTTC. Its translation: CASSQGSLGRNYSYTF.

The chain couples TRBV5-1 to TRBJ2-5; D is perhaps TRBD2 (7 bases). Germline V gene data show CDR1 as SGHRS and CDR2 as YFSETQ. Deletions cut 3 bases from V and 5 bases from J, with 17 bases between. CDR3 size: 15 residues. The CDR3 here is CASSSTGGGGETQYF. CDR3 in DNA: TGCGCCAGCAGCTCAACCGGAGGGGGAGGGGAGACCCAGTACTTC.

The chain is built from TRBV5-1 and TRBJ2-1; 10 bases match TRBD2. Germline loops: CDR1 SGHRS, CDR2 YFSETQ. CDR3 length equals 16 residues. The junction had 6 bases not matched to a gene; V was cut back by 0 bases and J by 6 bases. In DNA, the CDR3 is TGCGCCAGCAGCTTGGAGTGGCTAGCGGGAGTCAATGAGCAGTTCTTC. It yields the protein CASSLEWLAGVNEQFF.

This chain connects TRBV20-1 to TRBJ2-5; TRBD1 or TRBD2 may be the D gene (5 bases each). CDR1 DFQATT and CDR2 SNEGSKA come from the germline V gene (reference sequence). Trimming stripped 6 bases from V and 1 base from J, with 15 bases between. CDR3 length equals 14 residues. Here the CDR3 DNA reads TGCAGTGCAGTGGTGGGGACCCTCCAAGAGACCCAGTACTTC. Amino acid sequence: CSAVVGTLQETQYF.

The chain carries TRBV7-3 and TRBJ1-1; 7 bases are shared with TRBD1. The ends lost 5 bases at V and 6 bases at J; junction bases unmatched: 6. The germline V gene has CDR1 SGHTA and CDR2 FQGTGA. The CDR3 sequence is 13 residues long. The CDR3, as DNA: TGTGCCAGCAGCCCGACAGGGAGGGCTGAAGCTTTCTTT. It yields the protein CASSPTGRAEAFF.

This clonotype was seen only a few times. The junction and the germline gene differ at one end; a read error may be behind it. This sequence joins TRBV6-6 and TRBJ1-4; D is unresolved. The CDR3 is 13 residues long. The germline V gene has CDR1 MNHNY and CDR2 SVGAGI (reference sequence). CDR3: CASSSFRNEKLFF. As DNA, the CDR3 is TGTGCCAGCAGTTCGTTCAGAAATGAAAAACTGTTCTTT.

The table lists this clonotype with a few counts. An end of the junction differs from the germline gene, which may be a read error. The J gene is TRBJ1-6, the V gene TRBV3-1; D is undetermined. This CDR3 has 16 residues. CDR1 is LGHDT, CDR2 YNNKEL, per germline (reference sequence). CDR3 loop: CASSQDPGLYDSPLHF. CDR3 in DNA: TGTGCCAGCAGCCAAGATCCCGGACTCTATGATTCACCCCTCCACTTT.

The CDR3: CASSILHGELFF. Written as DNA, the CDR3 is TGTGCCAGCAGTATACTTCACGGGGAGCTGTTTTTT. This chain connects TRBV28 to TRBJ2-2; no clear D gene. Trimming cost V 5 bases and J 7 bases, with 8 bases left between them. The CDR3 consists of 12 residues. Germline CDR1 MDHEN, CDR2 SYDVKM.

A note on this clonotype: A much larger clone sits a single nucleotide away, making a read error possible. This chain links TRBV12-3 or TRBV12-4 with TRBJ2-5; D is tentatively TRBD1 or TRBD2 (5 bases each). CDR3 length: 12 amino acids. The V gene lost 10 bases and the J gene lost 0 bases, with 9 bases spanning the gap. CDR3 sequence (DNA): TGTGCCACCGAGGGGAACCAAGAGACCCAGTACTTC. Its translation is CATEGNQETQYF.

This clonotype appeared a few times. The chain links TRBV5-1 to TRBJ2-3; the match to TRBD2 covers 7 bases. This CDR3 region has 15 residues. V lost 0 bases and J lost 6; bases outside the gene matches: 7. Germline V gene data show CDR1 as SGHRS and CDR2 as YFSETQ. The CDR3 coding sequence is TGCGCCAGCAGCTTGGCGGCAGCGGGGAGGGATACGCAGTATTTT. The encoded protein is CASSLAAAGRDTQYF.

Only a few counts were recorded for this clonotype. V gene TRBV6-5 combines with J gene TRBJ1-4; D gene uncertain. V lost 2 bases and J 2 bases, leaving 12 bases between the germline ends. The germline V gene encodes CDR1 MNHEY and CDR2 SVGAGI. The CDR3 sequence is 16 residues long. The CDR3 sequence is CASSYEGGGTNEKLFF. The CDR3 bases are TGTGCCAGCAGTTACGAGGGTGGCGGTACTAATGAAAAACTGTTTTTT.

The table lists this clonotype with a few counts. The chain carries TRBV27 and TRBJ1-1; D unclear. The CDR3 spans 15 residues. V lost 8 bases to trimming and J lost 5 bases, with 21 bases between them. Per the germline V gene, CDR1 is MNHEY and CDR2 is SMNVEV (reference sequence). CDR3 protein: CASSQMKAGLTEAFF. CDR3 DNA sequence: TGTGCCAGCTCCCAGATGAAGGCAGGCTTGACTGAAGCTTTCTTT.

This clonotype was seen a few times. The chain carries TRBV7-3 and TRBJ2-3; D gene unclear. V lost 0 bases and J lost 2, with 12 bases in between. This CDR3 is 16 amino acids long. The germline V gene has CDR1 SGHTA and CDR2 FQGTGA. The CDR3 DNA reads as TGTGCCAGCAGCTTAACCCCCGGTCCCCCCACAGATACGCAGTATTTT. Its protein product is CASSLTPGPPTDTQYF.

This clonotype was counted a few times. The V and J genes are TRBV6-1 and TRBJ1-4; 10 positions agree with TRBD1. V dropped 7 bases and J dropped 2; count of bases not matched to a gene: 7. This CDR3 contains 16 residues. Germline loops: CDR1 MNHNS, CDR2 SASEGT. CDR3 bases: TGTGCCAGCACTGACAGGGGGCTCGGTACTAATGAAAAACTGTTTTTT. Translated: CASTDRGLGTNEKLFF.

CDR3 region: CASSLYTGGSYEQYF. CDR3 DNA sequence: TGTGCCAGCAGTTTATACACAGGGGGCTCCTACGAGCAGTACTTC. J is TRBJ2-7 and V is TRBV28; 8 bases are a match to TRBD1. The CDR3 is made up of 15 amino acids. Germline V gene data show CDR1 as MDHEN and CDR2 as SYDVKM. V shed 1 base and J 0 bases; nucleotides not matched to a gene: 2.

In regard to this clonotype: This could be a read error, since a much larger clone is one nucleotide away. The chain recombines TRBV7-9 with TRBJ2-7; 10 bases match TRBD1. The V gene's germline CDR1 is SEHNR and CDR2 FQNEAQ (reference sequence). This CDR3 has 16 amino acids. The CDR3 region has the DNA TGTACCAGCAGCCACGGGACAGGGGAGTTGGCCTACGAGCAGTACTTC. Protein product: CTSSHGTGELAYEQYF.

The V and J genes are TRBV7-9 and TRBJ2-5; D is uncertain. V lost 5 bases, J lost 1 base, and 8 bases lay in between. This CDR3 region has 13 residues. Germline CDR1 and CDR2: SEHNR and FQNEAQ (reference sequence). The DNA for the CDR3 is TGTGCCAGCAGCCGGATTAGCCAAGAGACCCAGTACTTC. Its translation is CASSRISQETQYF.

The gene calls are TRBV5-5 and TRBJ1-5; D is uncertain. Germline V gene lookup returns CDR1 SGHKS and CDR2 YYEKEE (reference sequence). V lost 4 bases and J lost 5, with 13 bases in between. The CDR3 length is 14 residues. The CDR3, as DNA: TGTGCCAGCAGCCCCTTTGGACGGGATCAGCCCCAGCATTTT. It codes for CASSPFGRDQPQHF.

A few counts support this clonotype. Here the CDR3 DNA reads TGTGCCAGCAGTCCTTGGGAAGCGGGGGGGCCAGAGACCCAGTACTTC. As protein: CASSPWEAGGPETQYF. The rearrangement uses TRBV6-5 and TRBJ2-5, with 10 nucleotides matching TRBD2. With 5 bases clipped from V and 4 bases from J, the junction kept 10 bases outside the gene matches. The CDR3 has 16 amino acids. From germline, CDR1 is MNHEY and CDR2 SVGAGI.

The rearrangement joins TRBV7-2 to TRBJ2-5; TRBD1 is a possible D gene (6 bases). The CDR3 is made up of 15 amino acids. CDR1 is SGHTA and CDR2 is FQGNSA in the germline V gene. The ends were cut back, 4 bases at V and 7 bases at J, with 19 bases in the middle. The CDR3 here is CASSYLGGSGGTQYF. In DNA form, the CDR3 reads TGTGCCAGCAGCTACTTAGGGGGATCCGGCGGGACCCAGTACTTC.

The chain combines TRBV12-3 or TRBV12-4 with TRBJ2-7; a weak D match, TRBD2 (6 bases). This CDR3 region has 15 residues. The V and J ends lost 6 bases and 3 bases respectively, with 18 bases between them. The CDR3 sequence is CASSPTSGLDYEQYF. The CDR3 nucleotides are TGTGCCAGCAGCCCAACCAGCGGGTTAGACTACGAGCAGTACTTC.

Of note for this clonotype: Germline and junction disagree at one end, which may indicate a read error. This chain connects TRBV15 to TRBJ1-4; 7 bases match TRBD1. The CDR3 is 15 residues long. CDR1 and CDR2 (germline): LNHNV, YYDKDF (reference sequence). The CDR3 region is CATSRSRGQNEKLVF. CDR3 sequence (DNA): TGTGCCACCAGCAGGAGTAGGGGGCAGAATGAAAAACTGGTTTTT.

This clonotype was counted a few times. This chain connects TRBV7-9 to TRBJ2-1; 11 bases match TRBD2. Trimming at V came to 0 bases and at J to 4 bases, leaving 5 bases not matched to a gene. The CDR3 has 17 residues. Germline CDR1 reads SEHNR; CDR2 reads FQNEAQ (reference sequence). CDR3 bases: TGTGCCAGCAGCTTAGCGGGGGGACTAGCGGAATACAATGAGCAGTTCTTC. This sequence encodes CASSLAGGLAEYNEQFF.

The V and J genes are TRBV29-1 and TRBJ2-5, with 9 bases identical to TRBD1. The DNA end lines up better with TRBJ2-7; the J call may be wrong. This CDR3 contains 14 residues. Germline CDR1 SQVTM, CDR2 ANQGSEA. CDR3 protein: CSVADRGYSYEQYF. DNA of the CDR3: TGCAGCGTGGCGGACAGGGGATACTCCTACGAGCAGTACTTC.